This passage covers 14 T cell receptor beta chains from one sample sequenced in a study of vaccination and CD4 T cells after COVID-19. No antigen has been identified for these receptors. As for treatment: approximately nine-day PBMC culture with coronavirus spike peptide pools or control peptides (ViraFEST assay). With the Oncomine TCR Beta short-read assay, DNA from cultured CD4+ T cells was sequenced. TCRdb reprocessed the PCR reads via MiXCR and lists one record per CDR3 protein. The sample has about 15,000 distinct CDR3 sequences; 40% to 50% are singletons. Sequencing used CD4+ T cells from blood, cultured in vitro, obtained before SARS-CoV-2 vaccination. These receptors came from a human donor who had recovered from COVID-19.

This clonotype has only a few counts. V and J are TRBV29-1 and TRBJ2-1; D is undetermined. Trimming took 7 bases from V and 8 from J, leaving 15 bases between them. The germline V gene has CDR1 SQVTM and CDR2 ANQGSEA. The CDR3 loop spans 12 amino acids. The CDR3 DNA reads TGCAGCGGGGGTATAGGCCAGCATGAGCAGTTCTTC. Translated: CSGGIGQHEQFF.

There are a few counts of this clonotype. The rearrangement uses TRBV6-1 and TRBJ1-6; D perhaps matches TRBD1 (6 bases). The CDR3 is 15 amino acids. V lost 1 base and J 11 bases, leaving 15 bases between the germline ends. The germline V gene encodes CDR1 MNHNS and CDR2 SASEGT. CDR3 sequence: CASSEGGRGKAPLHF. For the CDR3, the DNA is TGTGCCAGCAGTGAAGGGGGCAGGGGTAAGGCACCCCTCCACTTT.

This clonotype was picked up a small number of times. The V call is TRBV7-8, the J call TRBJ2-5; 10 positions agree with TRBD1. Germline V gives CDR1 SGHVS, CDR2 FQNEAQ. With 5 bases clipped from V and 4 bases from J, the junction kept 4 bases outside the gene matches. The CDR3 spans 14 residues. CDR3 in amino acids: CASSPTGGGETQYF. The CDR3 DNA follows: TGTGCCAGCAGCCCGACAGGGGGCGGAGAGACCCAGTACTTC.

This clonotype was detected a few times. The chain couples TRBV7-2 to TRBJ2-7, with a tentative D call TRBD2 (7 bases). V lost 2 bases and J 0 bases, leaving 11 bases between the germline ends. The CDR3 has 15 residues. Germline CDR1 SGHTA, CDR2 FQGNSA. The CDR3, as DNA: TGTGCCAGCAGCTTACGGGGGGCGGCCTCCTACGAGCAGTACTTC. It specifies CASSLRGAASYEQYF.

This chain links TRBV6-2 or TRBV6-3 with TRBJ1-5; D is unresolved. V lost 0 bases, J lost 5 bases, and 11 bases lay in between. CDR1 is MNHEY and CDR2 is SVGEGT in the germline V gene. CDR3 length: 15 amino acids. CDR3 DNA: TGTGCCAGCAGTTACTCGGCAGGCGCGGATCAGCCCCAGCATTTT. Translated, it gives CASSYSAGADQPQHF.

This clonotype was detected only a few times. The chain recombines TRBV6-1 with TRBJ1-2; D not certain. The CDR3 covers 12 residues. Germline CDR1 and CDR2: MNHNS and SASEGT. Trimming shortened V by 1 base and J by 9 bases, and 9 bases separated the two germline ends. The DNA for the CDR3 is TGTGCCAGCAGTGAAGTGCAGGCAAGCTACACCTTC. It codes for CASSEVQASYTF.

J is TRBJ1-1 and V is TRBV19, with D uncertain. The CDR3 consists of 13 residues. Trimming stripped 5 bases from V and 5 bases from J, with 12 bases between. The V gene's germline CDR1 is LNHDA and CDR2 SQIVND (reference sequence). This CDR3 reads CASSLLSPTEAFF. DNA for the CDR3: TGTGCCAGTAGTCTACTCTCCCCGACTGAAGCTTTCTTT.

This sequence joins TRBV5-8 and TRBJ2-7; D gene ambiguous. Per germline, CDR1 SGHTS and CDR2 YDEGEE. The CDR3 length is 13 residues. Trimming removed 3 bases at V and 3 bases at J, with 10 bases between. Here the CDR3 DNA reads TGTGCCAGCAGCTCAGGACGGAGCTACGAGCAGTACTTC. Translated, it gives CASSSGRSYEQYF.

This clonotype was detected once. The chain couples TRBV7-8 to TRBJ2-1; D is unresolved. The CDR3 has 11 residues. Between the trimmed V and J ends, which lost 5 bases and 10 bases, there was a span of 9 bases. Germline CDR1 is SGHVS and CDR2 is FQNEAQ. The CDR3 loop reads CASSPPPEQFF. The CDR3 DNA follows: TGTGCCAGCAGCCCCCCCCCAGAGCAGTTCTTC.

The chain joins TRBV19 to TRBJ1-1; no firm D call. Germline V gene lookup returns CDR1 LNHDA and CDR2 SQIVND (reference sequence). CDR3 length equals 16 residues. V shed 3 bases and J shed 2 bases, with 16 bases lying between them. CDR3 nucleotide sequence: TGTGCCAGTAGTATGAAGGGCCATTGGGGAAACACTGAAGCTTTCTTT. Its translation is CASSMKGHWGNTEAFF.

The V gene is TRBV6-2 or TRBV6-3, the J gene TRBJ1-6; 7 bases map to TRBD1. CDR1 is MNHEY, CDR2 SVGEGT, per germline. This CDR3 comprises 14 residues. J lost 5 bases, V lost 5 bases, and 3 bases had no gene match. In DNA, the CDR3 is TGTGCCAGCAGTCCGACAGGGAATAATTCACCCCTCCACTTT. It yields the protein CASSPTGNNSPLHF.

The chain employs TRBV19 and TRBJ1-5, with 8 bases matching TRBD1. Germline CDR1 is LNHDA and CDR2 is SQIVND (reference sequence). V dropped 8 bases and J dropped 6; count of bases not matched to a gene: 9. The CDR3 totals 14 residues. The CDR3 DNA reads as TGTGCCAGTGCGAACGGACAGGGCGGTCAGCCCCAGCATTTT. This translates into CASANGQGGQPQHF. Variable domain in full (rest from reference TRBV19 and TRBJ1-5): DGGITQSPKYLFRKEGQNVTLSCEQNLNHDAMYWYRQDPGQGLRLIYYSQIVNDFQKGDIAEGYSVSREKKESFPLTVTSAQKNPTAFYLCASANGQGGQPQHFGDGTRLSIL.

This chain uses TRBV6-1 with TRBJ2-1; a weak D match, TRBD1 (6 bases). The CDR3 totals 12 residues. Trimming removed 6 bases at V and 7 bases at J, with 10 bases between. Germline assignment: CDR1 MNHNS and CDR2 SASEGT. The CDR3 sequence: CASRTGQNEQFF. The CDR3 DNA reads TGTGCCAGCAGGACAGGCCAAAATGAGCAGTTCTTC.

With regard to this clonotype: Compared with germline, one end of the junction differs, possibly owing to a read error. The V and J genes are TRBV28 and TRBJ1-3, with unresolved D. Germline CDR1 and CDR2: MDHEN and SYDVKM. This CDR3 comprises 16 residues. The CDR3: CTSSRPQALSGNTIYF. In nucleotides, the CDR3 is TGTACCAGCAGCCGCCCCCAGGCCCTGTCTGGAAACACCATATATTTT.